This T cell receptor beta chain was documented in a study of identical twins. Whole-study results and caveats: Zero-insertion analyses might be partly confounded by invariant T cells like MAIT and iNKT.

A universal primer binding site was introduced by template switching. The final cDNA contained unique molecular identifiers. One entry per CDR3 protein results from TCRdb running MiXCR on the 5' RACE reads. The data hold about 430,000 distinct CDR3 sequences, with about 18% observed a single time. Trimming took 1 base from V and 4 from J; bases not matched to a gene: 8. Germline V gene sequence: CDR1 MNHEY, CDR2 SVGEGT. There are 17 residues in the CDR3. Points on this clonotype: Its target is unknown.

The gene calls are TRBV6-2 or TRBV6-3 and TRBJ2-1, with TRBD1 matching over 9 bases. This clonotype was obtained from a man aged 50-59 years in good health. Source material: naive T cells sorted from blood. This chain's CDR3 is CASSYFPGQGPYNEQFF. The CDR3 DNA reads TGTGCCAGCAGTTACTTTCCGGGACAGGGACCATACAATGAGCAGTTCTTC.